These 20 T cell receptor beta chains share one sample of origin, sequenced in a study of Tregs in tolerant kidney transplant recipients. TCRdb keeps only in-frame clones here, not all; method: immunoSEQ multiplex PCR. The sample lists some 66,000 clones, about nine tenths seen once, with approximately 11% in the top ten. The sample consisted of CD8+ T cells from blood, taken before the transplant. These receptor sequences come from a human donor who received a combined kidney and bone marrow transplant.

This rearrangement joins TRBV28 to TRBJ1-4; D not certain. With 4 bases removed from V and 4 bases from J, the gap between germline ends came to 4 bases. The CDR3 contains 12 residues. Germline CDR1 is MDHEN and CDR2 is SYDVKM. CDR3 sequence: CASSSVNEKLFF. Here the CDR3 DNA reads TGTGCCAGCAGTTCAGTTAATGAAAAACTGTTTTTT.

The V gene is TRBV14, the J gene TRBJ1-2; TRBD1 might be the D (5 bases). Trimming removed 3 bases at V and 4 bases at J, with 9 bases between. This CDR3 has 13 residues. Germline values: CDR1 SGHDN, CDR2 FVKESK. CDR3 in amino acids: CASSQGGAYGYTF. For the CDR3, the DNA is TGTGCCAGCAGCCAGGGGGGAGCCTATGGCTACACCTTC.

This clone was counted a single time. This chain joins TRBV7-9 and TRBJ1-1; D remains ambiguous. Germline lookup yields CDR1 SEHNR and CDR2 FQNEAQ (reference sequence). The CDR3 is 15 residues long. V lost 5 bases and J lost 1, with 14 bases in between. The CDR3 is CASSSNQAANTEAFF. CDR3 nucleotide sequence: TGTGCCAGCAGCAGTAACCAGGCCGCGAACACTGAAGCTTTCTTT.

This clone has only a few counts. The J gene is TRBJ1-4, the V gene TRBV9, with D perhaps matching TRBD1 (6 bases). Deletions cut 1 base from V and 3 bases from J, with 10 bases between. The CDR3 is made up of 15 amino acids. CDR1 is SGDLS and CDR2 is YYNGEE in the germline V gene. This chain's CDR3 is CASSVQGLSNEKLFF. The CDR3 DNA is TGTGCCAGCAGCGTACAGGGGTTGTCTAATGAAAAACTGTTTTTT.

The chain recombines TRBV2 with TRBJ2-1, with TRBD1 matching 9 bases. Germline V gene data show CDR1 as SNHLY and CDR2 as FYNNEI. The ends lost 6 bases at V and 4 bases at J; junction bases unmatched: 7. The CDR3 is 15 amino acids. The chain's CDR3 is CASSPTGGVYNEQFF. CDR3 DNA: TGTGCCAGCAGCCCGACAGGGGGTGTTTACAATGAGCAGTTCTTC.

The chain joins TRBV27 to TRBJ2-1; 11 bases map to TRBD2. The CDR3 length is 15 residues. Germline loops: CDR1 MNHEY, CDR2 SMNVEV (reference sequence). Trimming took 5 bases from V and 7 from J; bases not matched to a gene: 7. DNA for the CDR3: TGTGCCAGCAGTCCCACTAGCGGGAGCGCAAATGAGCAGTTCTTC. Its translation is CASSPTSGSANEQFF.

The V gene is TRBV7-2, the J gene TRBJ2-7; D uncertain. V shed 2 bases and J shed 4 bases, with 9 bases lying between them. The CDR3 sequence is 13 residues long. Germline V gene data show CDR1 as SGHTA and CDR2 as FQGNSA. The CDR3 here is CASSLYTWYEQYF. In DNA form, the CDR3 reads TGTGCCAGCAGCTTATACACCTGGTACGAGCAGTACTTC. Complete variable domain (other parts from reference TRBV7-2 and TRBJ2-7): GAGVSQSPSNKVTEKGKDVELRCDPISGHTALYWYRQSLGQGLEFLIYFQGNSAPDKSGLPSDRFSAERTGGSVSTLTIQRTQQEDSAVYLCASSLYTWYEQYFGPGTRLTVT.

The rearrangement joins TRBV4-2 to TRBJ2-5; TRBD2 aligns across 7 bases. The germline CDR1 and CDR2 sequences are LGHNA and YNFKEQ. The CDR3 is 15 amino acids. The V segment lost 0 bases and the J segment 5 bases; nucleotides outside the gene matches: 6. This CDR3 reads CASSQELGRGETQYF. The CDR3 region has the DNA TGTGCCAGCAGCCAAGAGCTGGGGAGGGGTGAGACCCAGTACTTC.

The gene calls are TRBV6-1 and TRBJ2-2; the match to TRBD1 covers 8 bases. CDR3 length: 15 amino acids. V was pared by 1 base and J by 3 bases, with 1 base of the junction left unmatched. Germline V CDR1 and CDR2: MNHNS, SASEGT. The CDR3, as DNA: TGTGCCAGCAGTGAAGGGACAGGGTACACCGGGGAGCTGTTTTTT. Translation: CASSEGTGYTGELFF.

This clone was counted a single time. CDR3 sequence (DNA): TGTGCCAGTAGTGTCGTGGCAGTTAACTATGGCTACACCTTC. Translated, it gives CASSVVAVNYGYTF. The chain employs TRBV19 and TRBJ1-2; the D is unclear. The CDR3 has 14 amino acids. Per germline, CDR1 LNHDA and CDR2 SQIVND (reference sequence). Trimming took off 5 bases at V and 1 base at J, with 11 bases between the two ends.

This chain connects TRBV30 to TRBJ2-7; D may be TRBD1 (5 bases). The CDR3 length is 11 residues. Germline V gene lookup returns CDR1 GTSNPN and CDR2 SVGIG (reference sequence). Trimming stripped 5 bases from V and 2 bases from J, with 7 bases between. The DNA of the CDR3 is TGTGCCTGGGCGACAGCCTACGAGCAGTACTTC. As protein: CAWATAYEQYF. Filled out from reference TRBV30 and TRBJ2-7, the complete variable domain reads SQTIHQWPATLVQPVGSPLSLECTVEGTSNPNLYWYRQAAGRGLQLLFYSVGIGQISSEVPQNLSASRPQDRQFILSSKKLLLSDSGFYLCAWATAYEQYFGPGTRLTVT.

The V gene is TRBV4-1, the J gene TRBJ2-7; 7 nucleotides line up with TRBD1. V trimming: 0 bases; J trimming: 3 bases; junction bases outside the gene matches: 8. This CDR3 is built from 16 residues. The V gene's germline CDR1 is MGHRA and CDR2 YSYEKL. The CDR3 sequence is CASSQDRTGKGYEQYF. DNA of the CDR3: TGCGCCAGCAGCCAAGATAGGACAGGAAAAGGCTACGAGCAGTACTTC.

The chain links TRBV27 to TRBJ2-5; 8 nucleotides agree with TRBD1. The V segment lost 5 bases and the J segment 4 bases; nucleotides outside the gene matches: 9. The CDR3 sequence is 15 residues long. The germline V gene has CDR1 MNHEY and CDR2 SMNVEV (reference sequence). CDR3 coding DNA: TGTGCCAGCAGTCCTGGACAGGGCTGGACAGAGACCCAGTACTTC. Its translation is CASSPGQGWTETQYF.

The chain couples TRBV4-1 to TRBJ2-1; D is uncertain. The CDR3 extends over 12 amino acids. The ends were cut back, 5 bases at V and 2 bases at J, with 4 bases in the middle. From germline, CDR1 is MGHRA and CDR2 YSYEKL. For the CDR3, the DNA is TGCGCCAGCAGCGGAGCCTACAATGAGCAGTTCTTC. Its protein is CASSGAYNEQFF.

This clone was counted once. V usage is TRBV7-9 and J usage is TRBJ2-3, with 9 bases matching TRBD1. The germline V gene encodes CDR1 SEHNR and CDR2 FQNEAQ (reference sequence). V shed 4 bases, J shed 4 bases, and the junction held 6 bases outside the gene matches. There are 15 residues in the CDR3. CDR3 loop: CASSSLTGGADTQYF. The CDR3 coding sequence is TGTGCCAGCAGCTCTTTAACAGGGGGCGCAGATACGCAGTATTTT.

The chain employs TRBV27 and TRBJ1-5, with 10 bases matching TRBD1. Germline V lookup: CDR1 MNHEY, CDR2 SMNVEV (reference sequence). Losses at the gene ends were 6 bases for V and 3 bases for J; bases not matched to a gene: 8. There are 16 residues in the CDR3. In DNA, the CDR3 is TGTGCCAGCAGACCCGGGACAGGGGTAAACAATCAGCCCCAGCATTTT. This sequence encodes CASRPGTGVNNQPQHF.

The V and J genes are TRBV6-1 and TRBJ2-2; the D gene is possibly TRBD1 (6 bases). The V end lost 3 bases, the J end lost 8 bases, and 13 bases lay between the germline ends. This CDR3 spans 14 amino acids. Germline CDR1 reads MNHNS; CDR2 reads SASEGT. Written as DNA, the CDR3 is TGTGCCAGCAGTGATGGCTCGGGACATGGGGAGCTGTTTTTT. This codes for CASSDGSGHGELFF.

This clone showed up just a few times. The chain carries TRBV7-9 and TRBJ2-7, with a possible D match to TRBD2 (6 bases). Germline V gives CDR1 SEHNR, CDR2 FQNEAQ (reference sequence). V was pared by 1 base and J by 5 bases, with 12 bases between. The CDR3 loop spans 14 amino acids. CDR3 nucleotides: TGTGCCAGCAGCTTAGTACTAGCAGCGGACGAGCAGTACTTC. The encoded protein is CASSLVLAADEQYF.

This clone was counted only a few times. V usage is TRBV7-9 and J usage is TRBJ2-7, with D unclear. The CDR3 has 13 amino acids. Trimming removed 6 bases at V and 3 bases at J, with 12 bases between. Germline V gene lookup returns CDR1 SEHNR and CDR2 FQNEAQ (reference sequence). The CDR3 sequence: CASSPPRSYEQYF. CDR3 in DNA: TGTGCCAGCAGTCCCCCCCGCAGCTACGAGCAGTACTTC.

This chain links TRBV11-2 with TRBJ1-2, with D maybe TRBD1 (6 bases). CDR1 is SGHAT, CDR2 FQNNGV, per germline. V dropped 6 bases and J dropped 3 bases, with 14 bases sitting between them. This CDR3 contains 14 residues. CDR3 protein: CASSSMTGYYGYTF. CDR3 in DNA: TGTGCCAGCAGTTCCATGACAGGTTACTATGGCTACACCTTC.